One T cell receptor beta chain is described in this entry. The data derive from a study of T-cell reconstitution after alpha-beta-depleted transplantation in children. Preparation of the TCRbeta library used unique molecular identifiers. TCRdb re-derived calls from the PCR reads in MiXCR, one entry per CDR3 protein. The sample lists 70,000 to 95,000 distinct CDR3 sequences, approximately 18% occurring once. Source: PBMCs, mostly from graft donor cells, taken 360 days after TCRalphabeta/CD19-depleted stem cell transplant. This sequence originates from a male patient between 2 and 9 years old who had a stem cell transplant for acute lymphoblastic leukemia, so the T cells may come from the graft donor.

CDR3 nucleotide sequence: TGTGCCAGCAGGGCAGGGGGGCCAAGCTCCTATAATTCACCCCTCCACTTT. Its translation: CASRAGGPSSYNSPLHF. The chain has TRBV7-9 and TRBJ1-6; 7 bases map to TRBD1. The ends lost 6 bases at V and 0 bases at J; junction bases unmatched: 8. Germline lookup yields CDR1 SEHNR and CDR2 FQNEAQ (reference sequence). The CDR3 is 17 residues long.